The subject of this entry is one T cell receptor beta chain. What it binds is not known. The observed sequence ends 3 residues before the CDR3 terminus, with the missing tail filled in from the germline J gene. The record originates from a study of T cell clonality in common variable immunodeficiency. V lost 5 bases and J 4 bases, leaving 6 bases between the germline ends. Germline CDR1 reads LNHDA; CDR2 reads SQIVND (reference sequence). The CDR3 sequence is 12 residues long. Heparinized whole blood, roughly 4.5 to 9 ml, came from each donor. Study outcomes and limitations: Patient heterogeneity in the CVID cohort limited correlations between repertoire features and clinical complications. Fewer deletions and N-nucleotide insertions were reportedly seen in common variable immunodeficiency TCR beta sequences. CVID subjects had higher TCRbeta clonality than healthy controls, most marked in about a third.

Measured with immunoSEQ multiplex PCR; TCRdb has only the in-frame clones, and not every one. The sample has around 32,000 clones, none seen only once. The sample taken for sequencing was peripheral blood mononuclear cells. This chain links TRBV19 with TRBJ1-5; D is unresolved. The receptor comes from a person aged 18-70 years in good health. This CDR3 is CASSRGNQPQHF. The covered CDR3 bases are TGTGCCAGTAGTCGGGGAAATCAGCCC.